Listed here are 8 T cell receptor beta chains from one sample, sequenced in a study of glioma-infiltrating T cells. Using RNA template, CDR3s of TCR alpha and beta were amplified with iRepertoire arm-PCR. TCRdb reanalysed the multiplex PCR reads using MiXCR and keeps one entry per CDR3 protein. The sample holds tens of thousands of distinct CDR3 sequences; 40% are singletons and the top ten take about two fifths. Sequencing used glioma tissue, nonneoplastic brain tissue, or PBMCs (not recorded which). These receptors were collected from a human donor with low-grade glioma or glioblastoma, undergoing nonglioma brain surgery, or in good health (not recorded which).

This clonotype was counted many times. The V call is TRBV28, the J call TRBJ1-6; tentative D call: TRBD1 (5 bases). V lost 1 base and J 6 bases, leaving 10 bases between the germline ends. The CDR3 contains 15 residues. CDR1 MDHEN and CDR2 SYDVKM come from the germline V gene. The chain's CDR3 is CASSLFRQRNSPLHF. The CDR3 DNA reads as TGTGCCAGCAGTTTATTCCGACAGCGTAATTCACCCCTCCACTTT. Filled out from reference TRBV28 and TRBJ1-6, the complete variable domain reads DVKVTQSSRYLVKRTGEKVFLECVQDMDHENMFWYRQDPGLGLRLIYFSYDVKMKEKGDIPEGYSVSREKKERFSLILESASTNQTSMYLCASSLFRQRNSPLHFGNGTRLTVT.

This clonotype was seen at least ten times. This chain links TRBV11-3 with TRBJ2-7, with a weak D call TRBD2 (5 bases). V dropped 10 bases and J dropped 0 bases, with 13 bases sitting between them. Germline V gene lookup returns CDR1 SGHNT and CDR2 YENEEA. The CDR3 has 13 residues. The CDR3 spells CATSAGSSYEQYF. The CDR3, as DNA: TGTGCCACTTCTGCGGGTAGCTCCTACGAGCAGTACTTC.

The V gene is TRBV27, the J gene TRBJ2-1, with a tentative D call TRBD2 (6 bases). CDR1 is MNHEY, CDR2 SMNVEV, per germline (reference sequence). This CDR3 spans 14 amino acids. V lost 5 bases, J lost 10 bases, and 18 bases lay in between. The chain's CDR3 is CASSSRRAPREQFF. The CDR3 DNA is TGTGCCAGCAGTAGCCGGAGGGCCCCCCGGGAGCAGTTCTTC.

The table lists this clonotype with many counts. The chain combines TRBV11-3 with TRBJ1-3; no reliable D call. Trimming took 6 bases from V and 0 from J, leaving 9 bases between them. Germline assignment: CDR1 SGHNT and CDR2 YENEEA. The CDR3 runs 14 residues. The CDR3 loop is CASRSSHSGNTIYF. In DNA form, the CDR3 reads TGTGCCAGCAGAAGTAGTCACTCTGGAAACACCATATATTTT. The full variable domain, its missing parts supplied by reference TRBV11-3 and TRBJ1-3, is EAGVVQSPRYKIIEKKQPVAFWCNPISGHNTLYWYLQNLGQGPELLIRYENEEAVDDSQLPKDRFSAERLKGVDSTLKIQPAELGDSAVYLCASRSSHSGNTIYFGEGSWLTVV.

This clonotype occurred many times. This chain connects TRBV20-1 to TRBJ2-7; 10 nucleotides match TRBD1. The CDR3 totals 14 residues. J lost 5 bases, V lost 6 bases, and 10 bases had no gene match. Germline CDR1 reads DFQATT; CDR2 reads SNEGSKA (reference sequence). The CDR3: CSAIGGTGADEQYF. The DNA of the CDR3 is TGCAGTGCCATAGGCGGGACAGGGGCCGACGAGCAGTACTTC.

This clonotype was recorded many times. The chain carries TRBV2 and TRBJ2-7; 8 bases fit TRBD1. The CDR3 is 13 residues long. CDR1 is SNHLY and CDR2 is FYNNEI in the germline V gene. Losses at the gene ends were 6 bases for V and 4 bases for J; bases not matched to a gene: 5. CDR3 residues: CASRQGASYEQYF. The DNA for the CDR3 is TGTGCCAGCAGGCAGGGGGCTAGTTACGAGCAGTACTTC.

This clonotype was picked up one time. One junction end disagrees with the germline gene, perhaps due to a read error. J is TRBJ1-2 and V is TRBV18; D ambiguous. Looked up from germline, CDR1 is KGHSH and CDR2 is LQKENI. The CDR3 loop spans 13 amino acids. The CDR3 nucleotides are TGTGCCAGCTCACCCGGTGGCAACTATTGCTACACCTTC. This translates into CASSPGGNYCYTF.

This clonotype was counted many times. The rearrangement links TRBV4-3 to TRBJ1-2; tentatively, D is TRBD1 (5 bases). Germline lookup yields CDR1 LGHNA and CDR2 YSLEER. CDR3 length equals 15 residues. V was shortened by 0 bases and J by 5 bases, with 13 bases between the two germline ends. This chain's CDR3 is CASSQEKGTGYGYTF. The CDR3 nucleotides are TGCGCCAGCAGCCAAGAGAAGGGGACTGGGTATGGCTACACCTTC.